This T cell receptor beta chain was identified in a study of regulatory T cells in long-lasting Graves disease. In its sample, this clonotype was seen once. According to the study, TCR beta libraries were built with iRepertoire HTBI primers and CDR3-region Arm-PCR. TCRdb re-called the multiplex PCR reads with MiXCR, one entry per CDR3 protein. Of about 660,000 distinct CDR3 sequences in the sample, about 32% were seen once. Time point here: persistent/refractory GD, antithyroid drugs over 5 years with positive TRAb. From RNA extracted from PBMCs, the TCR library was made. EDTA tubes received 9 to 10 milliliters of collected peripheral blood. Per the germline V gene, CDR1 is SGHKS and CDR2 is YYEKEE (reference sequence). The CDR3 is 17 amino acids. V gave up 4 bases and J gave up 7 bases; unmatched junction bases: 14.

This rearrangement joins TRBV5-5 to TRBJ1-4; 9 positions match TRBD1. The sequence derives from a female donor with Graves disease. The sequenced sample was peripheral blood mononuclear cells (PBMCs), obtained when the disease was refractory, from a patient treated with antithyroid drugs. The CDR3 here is CASSLPVRDRVAEKLFF. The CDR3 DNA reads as TGTGCCAGCAGCCTTCCCGTTCGGGACAGGGTGGCTGAAAAACTGTTTTTT.